These 23 T cell receptor beta chains share one sample of origin, sequenced in a study of cytotoxic CD8 clonotypes in ibrutinib-treated CLL. Profiled with immunoSEQ multiplex PCR; TCRdb holds only in-frame clones, not every one. Among some 290,000 clones listed, approximately 80% were seen once. This sample comprised PBMCs, obtained before ibrutinib treatment. The receptors were gathered from a human donor with chronic lymphocytic leukemia.

The chain uses TRBV29-1 and TRBJ2-3; D remains ambiguous. The CDR3 totals 12 residues. Trimming cost V 5 bases and J 1 base, with 7 bases left between them. Germline CDR1 SQVTM, CDR2 ANQGSEA. The CDR3 is CSVRRGTDTQYF. The DNA for the CDR3 is TGCAGCGTTCGCCGGGGCACAGATACGCAGTATTTT.

The chain carries TRBV2 and TRBJ2-5; weak D call: TRBD1 (6 bases). Trimming pared 3 bases from V and 5 bases from J, leaving 16 bases between. This CDR3 is built from 15 residues. Germline-derived CDR1 and CDR2 are SNHLY and FYNNEI. The CDR3 sequence: CASSESAGVLETQYF. CDR3 nucleotides: TGTGCCAGCAGTGAGTCGGCAGGGGTTTTGGAGACCCAGTACTTC.

The chain links TRBV30 to TRBJ1-1; D perhaps matches TRBD1 (6 bases). The CDR3 has 13 amino acids. The germline CDR1 and CDR2 sequences are GTSNPN and SVGIG (reference sequence). Trimming removed 3 bases at V and 0 bases at J, with 8 bases between. In DNA, the CDR3 is TGTGCCTGGAGGACAGGTATGAACACTGAAGCTTTCTTT. Its protein is CAWRTGMNTEAFF.

The rearrangement joins TRBV6-5 to TRBJ2-5; D unresolved. The CDR3 spans 13 residues. Trimming cost V 10 bases and J 5 bases, with 17 bases left between them. Germline V gene data show CDR1 as MNHEY and CDR2 as SVGAGI. The CDR3 bases are TGTGCCAACTCCAACTATGCTCAGGAGACCCAGTACTTC. Amino acids: CANSNYAQETQYF.

The rearrangement links TRBV4-1 to TRBJ1-1; 9 bases agree with TRBD1. The CDR3 runs to 16 residues. Germline V gene lookup returns CDR1 MGHRA and CDR2 YSYEKL. V shed 2 bases, J shed 5 bases, and the junction held 9 bases outside the gene matches. The CDR3 region is CASSQMSGTGRTEAFF. CDR3 in DNA: TGCGCCAGCAGCCAAATGTCGGGGACAGGGAGAACTGAAGCTTTCTTT.

The chain links TRBV19 to TRBJ2-7, with 9 bases lining up with TRBD1. Germline V gives CDR1 LNHDA, CDR2 SQIVND (reference sequence). Germline trimming cut 5 bases from V and 4 bases from J; bases unmatched to any gene: 12. The CDR3 spans 16 residues. For the CDR3, the DNA is TGTGCCAGTAGTCGTCAAAGATGGGACAGGGAGTACGAGCAGTACTTC. Translating it yields CASSRQRWDREYEQYF.

The chain uses TRBV9 and TRBJ2-1; the D gene is possibly TRBD2 (5 bases). The CDR3 sequence is 14 residues long. V was pared by 7 bases and J by 4 bases, with 15 bases between. Germline CDR1 and CDR2: SGDLS and YYNGEE. This CDR3 is CASSYRDLYNEQFF. CDR3 DNA: TGTGCCAGCTCCTACCGGGATTTGTACAATGAGCAGTTCTTC.

The V and J genes are TRBV29-1 and TRBJ2-1, with 14 bases matching TRBD2. Looked up from germline, CDR1 is SQVTM and CDR2 is ANQGSEA. Trimming at V came to 6 bases and at J to 0 bases, leaving 7 bases not matched to a gene. The CDR3 spans 17 residues. CDR3 sequence (DNA): TGCAGCGTCACGGGACTAGCGGGGGCAAGCTCCTACAATGAGCAGTTCTTC. Encoded protein: CSVTGLAGASSYNEQFF.

This clone was seen more than once but under ten times. The CDR3 DNA is TGCAGCGTGGAACCCACAGGCTATGGCTACACCTTC. It specifies CSVEPTGYGYTF. The rearrangement joins TRBV29-1 to TRBJ1-2; the D gene is possibly TRBD1 (5 bases). Germline lookup yields CDR1 SQVTM and CDR2 ANQGSEA. Trimming took off 6 bases at V and 4 bases at J, with 12 bases between the two ends. This CDR3 contains 12 residues.

Concerning this clone itself: A junction boundary mismatches the germline segment, possibly from a read error. This rearrangement joins TRBV30 to TRBJ2-7; D call uncertain. Germline lookup yields CDR1 GTSNPN and CDR2 SVGIG (reference sequence). The CDR3 covers 12 residues. CDR3 sequence reads: CAWSHKAGPGDF. CDR3 sequence (DNA): TGTGCCTGGAGCCACAAGGCCGGTCCAGGCGACTTC.

The rearrangement links TRBV4-1 to TRBJ1-5, with 8 positions matching TRBD1. Germline V gene lookup returns CDR1 MGHRA and CDR2 YSYEKL. The CDR3 is made up of 15 amino acids. Trimming cost V 6 bases and J 2 bases; bases outside gene matches: 6. CDR3 coding DNA: TGCGCCAGCAGACCCGGACAGGGTGGCAATCAGCCCCAGCATTTT. It is translated as CASRPGQGGNQPQHF.

The genes are TRBV29-1 and TRBJ2-3; 12 bases are a match to TRBD2. CDR1 is SQVTM and CDR2 is ANQGSEA in the germline V gene. This CDR3 comprises 14 residues. The V segment lost 7 bases and the J segment 3 bases; nucleotides outside the gene matches: 5. CDR3 in amino acids: CSGSLAGGTDTQYF. CDR3 bases: TGCAGCGGGTCGCTAGCGGGAGGGACAGATACGCAGTATTTT.

The genes are TRBV18 and TRBJ2-7, with TRBD2 identical over 8 bases. This CDR3 spans 15 amino acids. Germline V gene sequence: CDR1 KGHSH, CDR2 LQKENI. J lost 3 bases, V lost 2 bases, and 6 bases had no gene match. The CDR3 coding sequence is TGTGCCAGCTCACCATTTGCGGGAGGAAACTACGAGCAGTACTTC. Translating it yields CASSPFAGGNYEQYF.

The chain couples TRBV2 to TRBJ1-2, with D uncertain. This CDR3 spans 13 amino acids. Germline-derived CDR1 and CDR2 are SNHLY and FYNNEI. The V gene lost 8 bases and the J gene lost 7 bases, with 17 bases spanning the gap. Written as DNA, the CDR3 is TGTGCCAGCTACGCCCTACGGCAAGGTGGCTACACCTTC. As protein: CASYALRQGGYTF.

V and J are TRBV27 and TRBJ1-2, with D possibly TRBD1 on 6 matching bases. Per germline, CDR1 MNHEY and CDR2 SMNVEV (reference sequence). V lost 6 bases and J 5 bases, leaving 13 bases between the germline ends. This CDR3 contains 13 residues. The chain's CDR3 is CASSQGTLYGYTF. DNA for the CDR3: TGTGCCAGCAGCCAAGGGACACTATATGGCTACACCTTC.

V usage is TRBV5-4 and J usage is TRBJ1-1; D gene ambiguous. Germline V gene sequence: CDR1 SGHNT, CDR2 YYREEE (reference sequence). The CDR3 has 12 residues. V was pared by 3 bases and J by 1 base, with 4 bases between. CDR3 protein: CASSSGNTEAFF. DNA for the CDR3: TGTGCCAGCAGCTCAGGGAACACTGAAGCTTTCTTT.

This clone has only a few counts. CDR3 amino acids: CASLVALLVNYGYTF. In DNA form, the CDR3 reads TGTGCCAGCCTTGTTGCTCTACTTGTTAACTATGGCTACACCTTC. This chain links TRBV7-3 with TRBJ1-2; no reliable D call. V was trimmed by 8 bases and J by 1 base, leaving 17 bases between them. Germline CDR1 is SGHTA and CDR2 is FQGTGA. CDR3 length: 15 amino acids.

The chain joins TRBV2 to TRBJ2-5, with D tentatively TRBD1 (6 bases). The CDR3 has 13 residues. Per germline, CDR1 SNHLY and CDR2 FYNNEI. Trimming removed 6 bases at V and 2 bases at J, with 10 bases between. The CDR3 bases are TGTGCCAGCAGCGAGGACAGTCAAGAGACCCAGTACTTC. Translated, it gives CASSEDSQETQYF.

This chain joins TRBV6-1 and TRBJ2-7, with D possibly matching TRBD2 (7 bases). The CDR3 runs to 13 residues. Trimming pared 4 bases from V and 3 bases from J, leaving 10 bases between. Per the germline V gene, CDR1 is MNHNS and CDR2 is SASEGT. CDR3 DNA: TGTGCCAGCAGTGGAGGGGGGGACTACGAGCAGTACTTC. Encoded protein: CASSGGGDYEQYF.

CDR3 bases: TGTGCCAGCAGTGGACCTGGGGCCAACGTCCTGACTTTC. Translated, it gives CASSGPGANVLTF. The rearrangement links TRBV27 to TRBJ2-6; no clear D gene. Trimming took off 5 bases at V and 2 bases at J, with 4 bases between the two ends. Germline V CDR1 and CDR2: MNHEY, SMNVEV (reference sequence). This CDR3 is 13 amino acids long.

This clone was picked up one time. The chain combines TRBV28 with TRBJ1-3, with D unclear. This CDR3 contains 12 residues. V was trimmed by 8 bases and J by 2 bases, leaving 7 bases between them. CDR1 and CDR2 (germline): MDHEN, SYDVKM. This CDR3 is CASLGAGNTIYF. In DNA form, the CDR3 reads TGTGCCAGCCTAGGTGCTGGAAACACCATATATTTT.

This chain connects TRBV4-2 to TRBJ2-3; TRBD2 agrees at 9 bases. This CDR3 is 18 amino acids long. The V gene end was trimmed by 2 bases and the J gene end by 4 bases; junction bases not matched to a gene: 13. CDR1 and CDR2 (germline): LGHNA, YNFKEQ. The CDR3 protein is CASSQRIAGDHAADTQYF. The CDR3 nucleotides are TGTGCCAGCAGCCAAAGGATAGCGGGAGACCACGCGGCAGATACGCAGTATTTT.

The J gene is TRBJ2-3, the V gene TRBV9; 13 bases align to TRBD2. This CDR3 spans 16 amino acids. With V trimmed by 3 bases and J by 2 bases, 3 bases remained unmatched. CDR1 and CDR2 (germline): SGDLS, YYNGEE. The CDR3 protein is CASSGLAGGPTDTQYF. CDR3 in DNA: TGTGCCAGCAGCGGACTAGCGGGAGGCCCCACAGATACGCAGTATTTT.